This entry features one T cell receptor (beta chain) sequence. This entry belongs to a study of blood T cell repertoires in COVID-19. Participants were aged about 18 to 89 years from around 24 US areas. The V end was cut by 2 bases, the J end by 6 bases, with 11 bases between. The CDR3 covers 15 residues. Germline V gives CDR1 KGHSH, CDR2 LQKENI. Authors' analysis steps: Estimation of nucleated cell counts relied on the amplification of reference gene primers. Sequencing was performed with immunoSEQ multiplex PCR; in TCRdb, only in-frame clones are kept and a portion is missing. That table furnishes V, J and clone size, whereas the DNA furnished D and trimming. The sample lists 200,000 to 300,000 clones; 83% were seen once.

The sequenced sample consisted of PBMCs or T cells enriched from blood (not recorded which). The clonotype comes from a woman aged 40 to 55 who had been exposed to COVID-19. The chain employs TRBV18 and TRBJ1-6; D is uncertain. The CDR3, as DNA: TGTGCCAGCTCACCAGCGGAGCTGACTAATTCACCCCTCCACTTT. Encoded protein: CASSPAELTNSPLHF.